The next 4 T cell receptor beta chains were all read from a single sample in a study of shared T cell receptors in the human thymus. The table came from immunoSEQ multiplex PCR; TCRdb's copy has only in-frame clones and leaves some out. Of 500,000 to 850,000 clones listed, approximately 89% are singletons. The same sample was also used in a study of human thymus T cells.

What was sequenced was thymocytes. These receptor sequences come from a boy in the first two years of life with a congenital heart defect.

This chain uses TRBV7-6 with TRBJ2-7, with D possibly being TRBD1 (5 bases). The CDR3 is 15 residues long. Trimming removed 5 bases from V and 0 bases from J, with 14 bases in between. Germline values: CDR1 SGHVS, CDR2 FNYEAQ. CDR3 sequence reads: CASSARQGSSYEQYF. CDR3 nucleotides: TGTGCCAGCAGCGCAAGGCAGGGCAGCTCCTACGAGCAGTACTTC.

This CDR3 reads CASSMTPGHLRQETQYF. DNA for the CDR3: TGTGCCAGCAGCATGACCCCGGGACACTTAAGGCAAGAGACCCAGTACTTC. The rearrangement uses TRBV7-6 and TRBJ2-5, with TRBD1 as a possible D gene (6 bases). Trimming pared 5 bases from V and 2 bases from J, leaving 21 bases between. Looked up from germline, CDR1 is SGHVS and CDR2 is FNYEAQ. This CDR3 has 17 residues.

A note on this clone: The same CDR3 can be traced to other DNA sequences in this sample. The chain couples TRBV5-6 to TRBJ1-6; TRBD1 might be the D (5 bases). The V gene's germline CDR1 is SGHDT and CDR2 YYEEEE. The CDR3 loop spans 14 amino acids. The V gene lost 0 bases and the J gene lost 10 bases, with 11 bases spanning the gap. CDR3 sequence reads: CASSLEGVQSPLHF. The CDR3 coding sequence is TGTGCCAGCAGCTTGGAAGGGGTCCAATCACCCCTCCACTTT.

The rearrangement uses TRBV30 and TRBJ1-2, with TRBD1 as a possible D gene (6 bases). The CDR3 is 14 residues long. V was cut by 5 bases and J by 3 bases, with 16 bases left in between. CDR1 is GTSNPN, CDR2 SVGIG, per germline (reference sequence). CDR3 DNA sequence: TGTGCCTGGTCTTTACGGGGGGCATACTATGGCTACACCTTC. It is translated as CAWSLRGAYYGYTF. Full variable domain (remainder filled in from reference TRBV30 and TRBJ1-2): SQTIHQWPATLVQPVGSPLSLECTVEGTSNPNLYWYRQAAGRGLQLLFYSVGIGQISSEVPQNLSASRPQDRQFILSSKKLLLSDSGFYLCAWSLRGAYYGYTFGSGTRLTVV.